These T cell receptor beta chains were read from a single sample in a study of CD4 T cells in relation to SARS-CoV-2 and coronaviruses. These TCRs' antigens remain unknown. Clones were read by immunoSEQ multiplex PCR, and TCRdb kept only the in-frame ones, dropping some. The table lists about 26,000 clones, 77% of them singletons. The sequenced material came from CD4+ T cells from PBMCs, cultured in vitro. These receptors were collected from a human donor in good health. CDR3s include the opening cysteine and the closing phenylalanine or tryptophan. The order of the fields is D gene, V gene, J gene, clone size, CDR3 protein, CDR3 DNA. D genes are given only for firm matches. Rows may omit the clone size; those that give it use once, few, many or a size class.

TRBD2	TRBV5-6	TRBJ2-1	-	CASSLEPGGRYNEQFF	TGTGCCAGCAGCTTGGAACCGGGGGGGCGGTACAATGAGCAGTTCTTC
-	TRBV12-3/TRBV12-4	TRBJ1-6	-	CASTNSPNSPLHF	TGTGCCAGCACCAATTCACCTAATTCACCCCTCCACTTT
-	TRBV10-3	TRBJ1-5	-	CAISESMEPQHF	TGTGCCATCAGTGAGTCGATGGAGCCCCAGCATTTT
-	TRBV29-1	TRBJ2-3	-	CSGGRADTQYF	TGCAGCGGGGGTAGGGCAGATACGCAGTATTTT
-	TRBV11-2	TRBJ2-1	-	CASSPTRDPSVAQFF	TGTGCCAGCAGCCCAACTAGAGACCCTTCGGTCGCGCAGTTCTTC
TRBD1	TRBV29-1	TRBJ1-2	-	CSVSGQGIMNGYTF	TGCAGCGTTAGCGGACAGGGAATTATGAATGGCTACACCTTC
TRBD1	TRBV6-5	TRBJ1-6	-	CASRTGGASNSPLHF	TGTGCCAGCAGAACAGGGGGCGCGTCTAATTCACCCCTCCACTTT
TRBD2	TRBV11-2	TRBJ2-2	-	CASSFLGRNTGELFF	TGTGCCAGCAGCTTTCTCGGGAGGAATACCGGGGAGCTGTTTTTT
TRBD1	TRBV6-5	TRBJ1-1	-	CASSPGQGADTEAFF	TGTGCCAGCAGCCCGGGACAGGGGGCGGACACTGAAGCTTTCTTT
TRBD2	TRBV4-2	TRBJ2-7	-	CASSQSLAGGYEQYF	TGTGCCAGCAGCCAGTCCCTAGCGGGAGGCTACGAGCAGTACTTC
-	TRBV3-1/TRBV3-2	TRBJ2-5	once	CASSYHGETQYF	TGTGCCAGCAGTTACCACGGGGAGACCCAGTACTTC
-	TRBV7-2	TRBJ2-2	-	CASSFQYSTGELFF	TGTGCCAGCAGCTTTCAGTACAGCACCGGGGAGCTGTTTTTT
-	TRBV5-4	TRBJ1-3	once	CASSLSQGIGNTIYF	TGTGCCAGCAGCTTGTCCCAGGGGATTGGAAACACCATATATTTT
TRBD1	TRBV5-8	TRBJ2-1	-	CASSFRDRVSEQFF	TGTGCCAGCAGCTTCCGGGACAGGGTCTCTGAGCAGTTCTTC
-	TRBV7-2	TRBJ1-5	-	CASSPQVGQPQHF	TGTGCCAGCAGCCCCCAGGTGGGGCAGCCCCAGCATTTT
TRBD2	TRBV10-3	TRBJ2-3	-	CAISPMELRGGGTQYF	TGTGCCATCAGCCCGATGGAGTTGCGGGGGGGCGGTACGCAGTATTTT
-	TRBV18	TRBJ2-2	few	CASSIQRGANTGELFF	TGTGCCAGCTCAATTCAGAGGGGCGCGAACACCGGGGAGCTGTTTTTT
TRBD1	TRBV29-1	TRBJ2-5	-	CSVEQTGPETQYF	TGCAGCGTTGAGCAGACAGGGCCAGAGACCCAGTACTTC
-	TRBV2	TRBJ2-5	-	CASRSRNQETQYF	TGTGCCAGCCGTTCCAGAAACCAAGAGACCCAGTACTTC
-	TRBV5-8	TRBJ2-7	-	CASSSWWGLLVNLDEQYF	TGTGCCAGCAGCTCCTGGTGGGGCCTTCTGGTCAACTTGGACGAGCAGTACTTC
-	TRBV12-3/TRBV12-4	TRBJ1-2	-	CASRTGNNYGYTF	TGTGCCAGCAGAACAGGGAATAACTATGGCTACACCTTC
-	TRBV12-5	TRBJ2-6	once	CASGFSQGTSSGANVLTF	TGTGCTAGTGGTTTTAGCCAGGGGACTTCCTCTGGGGCCAACGTCCTGACTTTC
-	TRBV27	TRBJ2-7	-	CASSLGPRGYEQYF	TGTGCCAGCAGTTTGGGTCCCCGAGGGTACGAGCAGTACTTC
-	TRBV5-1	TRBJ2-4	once	CASSLGSRLAKNIQYF	TGCGCCAGCAGCCTTGGTTCCCGACTAGCCAAAAACATTCAGTACTTC
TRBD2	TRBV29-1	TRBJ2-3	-	CSAHPGTSRTDTQYF	TGCAGCGCTCACCCCGGGACTAGCCGCACAGATACGCAGTATTTT
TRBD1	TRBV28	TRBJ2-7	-	CASSSPSGGEQYF	TGTGCCAGCAGTTCTCCCTCAGGGGGAGAGCAGTACTTC
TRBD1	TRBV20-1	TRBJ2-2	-	CSASATDRVPGELFF	TGCAGTGCTAGTGCTACGGACAGGGTACCCGGGGAGCTGTTTTTT
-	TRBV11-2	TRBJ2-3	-	CASSLDGQGFSTDTQYF	TGTGCCAGCAGCTTAGATGGGCAGGGCTTCAGCACAGATACGCAGTATTTT
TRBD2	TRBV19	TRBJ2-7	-	CASSRTPRAGGPYEQYF	TGTGCCAGTAGTCGAACCCCACGAGCGGGAGGACCCTACGAGCAGTACTTC
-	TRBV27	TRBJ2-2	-	CASSRSGPGELFF	TGTGCCAGCAGTCGGAGCGGGCCCGGGGAGCTGTTTTTT
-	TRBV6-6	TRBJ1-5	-	CASRPPSNQPQHF	TGTGCCAGCAGGCCCCCGAGCAATCAGCCCCAGCATTTT
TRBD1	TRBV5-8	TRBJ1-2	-	CASSLVKTGAGGYTF	TGTGCCAGCAGCTTGGTCAAAACAGGGGCTGGCGGCTACACCTTC
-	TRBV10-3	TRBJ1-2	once	CAISESTGSTANYGYTF	TGTGCCATCAGTGAGTCGACGGGGTCAACTGCTAACTATGGCTACACCTTC
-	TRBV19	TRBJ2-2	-	CASSSPTTGELFF	TGTGCCAGTAGTTCCCCAACCACCGGGGAGCTGTTTTTT
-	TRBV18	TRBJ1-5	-	CASSPREGRGNQPQHF	TGTGCCAGCTCACCGCGGGAGGGGAGGGGTAATCAGCCCCAGCATTTT
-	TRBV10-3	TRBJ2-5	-	CAISESTAEETQYF	TGTGCCATCAGTGAGTCTACAGCCGAAGAGACCCAGTACTTC
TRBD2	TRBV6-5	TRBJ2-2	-	CASHSGGENTGELFF	TGTGCCAGTCATAGCGGGGGGGAGAACACCGGGGAGCTGTTTTTT
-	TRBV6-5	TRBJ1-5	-	CASSSTRDGNQPQHF	TGTGCCAGCAGTTCCACACGGGACGGCAATCAGCCCCAGCATTTT
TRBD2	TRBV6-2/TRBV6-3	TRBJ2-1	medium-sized	CASSAKLGTSGSPSYNEQFF	TGTGCCAGCAGCGCTAAGCTTGGGACTAGCGGGAGCCCATCCTACAATGAGCAGTTCTTC
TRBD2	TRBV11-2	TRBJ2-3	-	CASSQIAGALFSTDTQYF	TGTGCCAGCAGCCAGATAGCGGGGGCCCTCTTTAGCACAGATACGCAGTATTTT
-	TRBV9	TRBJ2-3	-	CASSAQDEDTQYF	TGTGCCAGCAGCGCCCAGGACGAAGATACGCAGTATTTT
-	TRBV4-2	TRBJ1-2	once	CASSQDPETGDYGYTF	TGTGCCAGCAGCCAAGATCCGGAAACAGGAGACTATGGCTACACCTTC
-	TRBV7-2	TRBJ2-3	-	CASSFGGINTDTQYF	TGTGCCAGCAGCTTTGGGGGGATCAACACAGATACGCAGTATTTT
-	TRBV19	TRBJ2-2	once	CASSISVAVAANTGELFF	TGTGCCAGTAGTATCTCCGTGGCGGTAGCGGCGAACACCGGGGAGCTGTTTTTT
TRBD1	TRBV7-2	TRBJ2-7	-	CASSLVNTQGPGSYEQYF	TGTGCCAGCAGCTTAGTAAACACACAGGGGCCCGGCTCCTACGAGCAGTACTTC
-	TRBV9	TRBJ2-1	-	CASTPSGLSHLSEQFF	TGTGCCAGCACCCCTTCGGGACTTTCCCATCTTTCGGAGCAGTTCTTC
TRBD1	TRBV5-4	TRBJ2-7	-	CASSLGDRVGYEQYF	TGTGCCAGCAGCTTGGGGGACAGGGTGGGGTACGAGCAGTACTTC
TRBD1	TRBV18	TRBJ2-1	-	CASSPGQGGMVNNEQFF	TGTGCCAGCTCACCAGGACAGGGGGGGATGGTAAACAATGAGCAGTTCTTC